This TCR beta chain was sequenced in a study of lymphopenia after photon versus proton radiotherapy. Assay: immunoSEQ multiplex PCR; the TCRdb copy retains only in-frame clones and omits some. The sample holds 160,000 or so clones; approximately 91% are singletons and the top ten take around 4.5%. The count of this clone is one. Its specificity is unknown. Germline V gene lookup returns CDR1 SQVTM and CDR2 ANQGSEA. With 6 bases clipped from V and 5 bases from J, the junction kept 4 bases outside the gene matches. This CDR3 has 11 residues. Notes on the study in general: Better survival with proton therapy was suggested as possible, not demonstrated.

This chain links TRBV29-1 with TRBJ2-7, with 7 bases fitting TRBD1. The sample consisted of peripheral blood, taken from a patient treated with photon-based radiotherapy. The sequence derives from a man over 45 with gastric cancer. CDR3 sequence reads: CSVHRGHEQYF. For the CDR3, the DNA is TGCAGCGTACACAGGGGTCACGAGCAGTACTTC.